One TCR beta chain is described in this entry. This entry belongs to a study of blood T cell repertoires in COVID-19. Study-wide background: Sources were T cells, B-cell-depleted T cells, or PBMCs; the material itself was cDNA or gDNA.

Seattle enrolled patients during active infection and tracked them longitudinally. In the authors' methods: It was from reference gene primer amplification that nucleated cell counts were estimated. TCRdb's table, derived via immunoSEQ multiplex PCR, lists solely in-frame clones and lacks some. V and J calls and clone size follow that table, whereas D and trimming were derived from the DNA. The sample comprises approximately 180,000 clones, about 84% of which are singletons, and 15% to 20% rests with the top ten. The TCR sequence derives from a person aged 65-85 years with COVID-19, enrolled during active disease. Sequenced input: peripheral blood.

The CDR3 DNA reads as TGCGCCAGCAGCCAAGTTGGTAGCTTGAACACTGAAGCTTTCTTT. Translated: CASSQVGSLNTEAFF. The chain links TRBV4-3 to TRBJ1-1; D is unclear. Per germline, CDR1 LGHNA and CDR2 YSLEER. V shed 1 base and J shed 0 bases, with 9 bases lying between them. CDR3 size: 15 residues.